The source of this T cell receptor beta chain is a study of tumor-infiltrating lymphocytes in primary liver carcinoma. Study-wide results and limits: Tumor-adjacent and tumor-blood pairs shared less of their repertoires than tumor region pairs shared.

Starting from 500 ng of total RNA, TCR beta cDNA was produced with a primer in the constant region. Sequencing libraries for TCR beta derived from three nested multiplex PCR rounds that used slightly modified ARM-PCR. TCRdb fed the multiplex PCR reads into MiXCR, producing one record per CDR3 protein. The table lists 150,000 to 200,000 distinct CDR3 sequences, about 82% of them singletons. On this clonotype itself: No antigen is known for it. A read error is likely, as this CDR3 ends without the conserved phenylalanine or tryptophan.

Total RNA and DNA came together from about 21-30 mg of bulk tissue without cell sorting. The clonotype comes from a man aged 40-49 years with primary liver carcinoma and hepatitis B virus infection. What was sequenced was tumor tissue from primary liver carcinoma.

As DNA, the CDR3 is TGTAGCGCCAAGGGGAACGGGGAACTGTTTTCT. This gives the protein CSAKGNGELFS. V and J are TRBV29-1 and TRBJ2-2; D is possibly TRBD1 or TRBD2 (5 bases each). The CDR3 is made up of 11 amino acids. Germline loops: CDR1 SQVTM, CDR2 ANQGSEA.